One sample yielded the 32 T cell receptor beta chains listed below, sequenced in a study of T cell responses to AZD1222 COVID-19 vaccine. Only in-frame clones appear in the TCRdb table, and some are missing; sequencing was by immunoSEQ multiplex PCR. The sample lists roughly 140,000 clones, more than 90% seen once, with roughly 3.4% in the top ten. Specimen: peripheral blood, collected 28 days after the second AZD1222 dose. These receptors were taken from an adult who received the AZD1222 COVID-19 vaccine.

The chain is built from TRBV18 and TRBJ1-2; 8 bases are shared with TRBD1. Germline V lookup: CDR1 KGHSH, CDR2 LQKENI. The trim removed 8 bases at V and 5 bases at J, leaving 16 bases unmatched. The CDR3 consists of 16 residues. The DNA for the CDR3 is TGTGCCAGCGTCCCGGGACAGGAACGCTCCTCATATGGCTACACCTTC. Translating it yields CASVPGQERSSYGYTF.

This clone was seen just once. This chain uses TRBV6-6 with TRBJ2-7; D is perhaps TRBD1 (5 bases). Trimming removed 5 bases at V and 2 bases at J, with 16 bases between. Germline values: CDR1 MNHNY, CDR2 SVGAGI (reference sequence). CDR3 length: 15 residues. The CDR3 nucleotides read TGTGCCAGCAGTCCATCCCCCCAGGGCACCTACGAGCAGTACTTC. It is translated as CASSPSPQGTYEQYF.

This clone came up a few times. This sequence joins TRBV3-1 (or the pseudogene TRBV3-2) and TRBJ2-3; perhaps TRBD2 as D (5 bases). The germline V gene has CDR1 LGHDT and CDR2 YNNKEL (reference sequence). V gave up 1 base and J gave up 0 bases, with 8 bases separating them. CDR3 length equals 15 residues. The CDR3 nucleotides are TGTGCCAGCAGCCAAGTGGACTCAAGCACAGATACGCAGTATTTT. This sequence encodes CASSQVDSSTDTQYF.

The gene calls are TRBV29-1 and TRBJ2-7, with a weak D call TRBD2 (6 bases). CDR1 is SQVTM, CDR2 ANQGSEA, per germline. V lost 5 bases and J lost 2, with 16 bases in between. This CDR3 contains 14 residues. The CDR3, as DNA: TGCAGCGTTACCCGACCGGGACTGACCTACGAGCAGTACTTC. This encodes CSVTRPGLTYEQYF.

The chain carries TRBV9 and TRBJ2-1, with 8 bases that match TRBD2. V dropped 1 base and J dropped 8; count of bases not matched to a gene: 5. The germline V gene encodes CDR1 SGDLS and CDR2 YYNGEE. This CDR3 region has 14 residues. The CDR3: CASSVSGGVDEQFF. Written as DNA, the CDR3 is TGTGCCAGCAGCGTATCGGGAGGGGTGGATGAGCAGTTCTTC.

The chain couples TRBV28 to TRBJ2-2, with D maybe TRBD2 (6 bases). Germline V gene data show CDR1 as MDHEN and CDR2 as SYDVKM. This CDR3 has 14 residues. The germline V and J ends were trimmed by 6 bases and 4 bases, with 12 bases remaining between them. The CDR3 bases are TGTGCCAGCAGACGCCGGACTACCACCGGGGAGCTGTTTTTT. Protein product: CASRRRTTTGELFF.

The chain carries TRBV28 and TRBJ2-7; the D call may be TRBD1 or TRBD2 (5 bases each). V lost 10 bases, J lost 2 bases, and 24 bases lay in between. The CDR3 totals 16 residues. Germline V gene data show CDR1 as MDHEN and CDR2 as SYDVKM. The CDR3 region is CATTGTATFFTYEQYF. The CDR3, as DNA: TGTGCCACAACCGGGACCGCAACCTTTTTTACCTACGAGCAGTACTTC. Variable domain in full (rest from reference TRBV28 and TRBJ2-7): DVKVTQSSRYLVKRTGEKVFLECVQDMDHENMFWYRQDPGLGLRLIYFSYDVKMKEKGDIPEGYSVSREKKERFSLILESASTNQTSMYLCATTGTATFFTYEQYFGPGTRLTVT.

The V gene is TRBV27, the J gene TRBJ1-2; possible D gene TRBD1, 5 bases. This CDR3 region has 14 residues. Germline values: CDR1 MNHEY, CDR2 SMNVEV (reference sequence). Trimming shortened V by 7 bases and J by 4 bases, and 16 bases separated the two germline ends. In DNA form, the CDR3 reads TGTGCCAGCACTCAAGTTGGGGGATTCTATGGCTACACCTTC. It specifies CASTQVGGFYGYTF.

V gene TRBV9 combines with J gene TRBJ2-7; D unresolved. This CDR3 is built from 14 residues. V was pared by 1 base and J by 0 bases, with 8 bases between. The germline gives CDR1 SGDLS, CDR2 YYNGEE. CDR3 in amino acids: CASSVLGGSYEQYF. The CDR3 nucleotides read TGTGCCAGCAGCGTACTTGGCGGCTCCTACGAGCAGTACTTC.

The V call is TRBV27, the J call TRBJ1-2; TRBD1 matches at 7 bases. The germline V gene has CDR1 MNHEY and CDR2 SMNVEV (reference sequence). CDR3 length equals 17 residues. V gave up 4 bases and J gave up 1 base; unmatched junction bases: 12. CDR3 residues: CASSSDRAGPFNYGYTF. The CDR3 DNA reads TGTGCCAGCAGTTCCGACAGGGCCGGCCCCTTTAACTATGGCTACACCTTC.

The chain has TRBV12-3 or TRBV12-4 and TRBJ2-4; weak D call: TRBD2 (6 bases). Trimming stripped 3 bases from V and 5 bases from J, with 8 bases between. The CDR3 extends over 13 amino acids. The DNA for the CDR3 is TGTGCCAGCAGTTTGTGGGGGGAAAACATTCAGTACTTC. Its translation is CASSLWGENIQYF.

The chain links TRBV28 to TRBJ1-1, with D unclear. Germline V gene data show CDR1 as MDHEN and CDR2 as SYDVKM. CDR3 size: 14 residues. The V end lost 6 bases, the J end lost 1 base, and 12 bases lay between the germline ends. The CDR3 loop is CASRPPGENTEAFF. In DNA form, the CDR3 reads TGTGCCAGCAGACCCCCGGGAGAGAACACTGAAGCTTTCTTT.

CDR3 in DNA: TGTGCCAGCAGCACCGAACAGGGTAGAAGCTCCTACAATGAGCAGTTCTTC. This gives the protein CASSTEQGRSSYNEQFF. V usage is TRBV7-2 and J usage is TRBJ2-1; the D gene is possibly TRBD1 (6 bases). Per the germline V gene, CDR1 is SGHTA and CDR2 is FQGNSA. The CDR3 covers 17 residues. The V gene lost 5 bases and the J gene lost 0 bases, with 17 bases spanning the gap. The variable domain in full, with the rest retrieved from reference TRBV7-2 and TRBJ2-1, is GAGVSQSPSNKVTEKGKDVELRCDPISGHTALYWYRQSLGQGLEFLIYFQGNSAPDKSGLPSDRFSAERTGGSVSTLTIQRTQQEDSAVYLCASSTEQGRSSYNEQFFGPGTRLTVL.

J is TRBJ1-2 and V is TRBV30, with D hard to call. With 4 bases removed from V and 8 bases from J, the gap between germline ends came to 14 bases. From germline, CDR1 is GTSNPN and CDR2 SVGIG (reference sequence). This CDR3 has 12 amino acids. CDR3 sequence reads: CAWTTARWGYTF. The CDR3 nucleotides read TGTGCCTGGACCACAGCTAGATGGGGCTACACCTTC.

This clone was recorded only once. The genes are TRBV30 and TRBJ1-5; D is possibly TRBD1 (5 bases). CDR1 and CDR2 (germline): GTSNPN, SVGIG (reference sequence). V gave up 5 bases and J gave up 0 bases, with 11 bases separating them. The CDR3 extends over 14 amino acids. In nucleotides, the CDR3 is TGTGCCTGGGGGCCGGGGGATAGCAATCAGCCCCAGCATTTT. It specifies CAWGPGDSNQPQHF.

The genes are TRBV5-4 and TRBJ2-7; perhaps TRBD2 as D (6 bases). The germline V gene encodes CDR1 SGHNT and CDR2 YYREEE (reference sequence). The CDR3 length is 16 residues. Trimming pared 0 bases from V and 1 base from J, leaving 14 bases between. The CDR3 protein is CASSLGSAGTSYEQYF. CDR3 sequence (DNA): TGTGCCAGCAGCTTGGGGTCGGCAGGGACTTCCTACGAGCAGTACTTC.

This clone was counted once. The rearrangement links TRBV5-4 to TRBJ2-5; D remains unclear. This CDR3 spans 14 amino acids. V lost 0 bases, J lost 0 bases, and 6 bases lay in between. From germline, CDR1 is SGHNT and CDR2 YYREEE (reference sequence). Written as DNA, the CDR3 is TGTGCCAGCAGCTTGGACGGCAACCAAGAGACCCAGTACTTC. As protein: CASSLDGNQETQYF. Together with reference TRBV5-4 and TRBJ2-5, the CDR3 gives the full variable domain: ETGVTQSPTHLIKTRGQQVTLRCSSQSGHNTVSWYQQALGQGPQFIFQYYREEENGRGNFPPRFSGLQFPNYSSELNVNALELDDSALYLCASSLDGNQETQYFGPGTRLLVL.

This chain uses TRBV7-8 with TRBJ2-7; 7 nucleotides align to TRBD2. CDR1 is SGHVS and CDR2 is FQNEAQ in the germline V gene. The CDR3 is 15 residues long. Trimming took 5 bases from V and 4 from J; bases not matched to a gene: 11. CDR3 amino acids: CASSPAGVAGYEQYF. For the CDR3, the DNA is TGTGCCAGCAGCCCGGCGGGGGTAGCTGGGTACGAGCAGTACTTC.

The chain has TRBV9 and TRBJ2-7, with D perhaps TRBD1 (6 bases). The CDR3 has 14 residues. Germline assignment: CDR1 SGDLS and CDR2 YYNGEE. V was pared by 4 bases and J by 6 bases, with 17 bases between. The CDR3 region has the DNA TGTGCCAGCAGCTCGCGACAGGACCGCGCCGAGCAGTACTTC. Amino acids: CASSSRQDRAEQYF. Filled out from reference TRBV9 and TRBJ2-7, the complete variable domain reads DSGVTQTPKHLITATGQRVTLRCSPRSGDLSVYWYQQSLDQGLQFLIQYYNGEERAKGNILERFSAQQFPDLHSELNLSSLELGDSALYFCASSSRQDRAEQYFGPGTRLTVT.

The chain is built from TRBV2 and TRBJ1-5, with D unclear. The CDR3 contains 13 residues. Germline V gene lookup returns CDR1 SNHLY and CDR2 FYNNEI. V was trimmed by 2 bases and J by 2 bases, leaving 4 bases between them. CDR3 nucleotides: TGTGCCAGCAGTGAAACCGGCAATCAGCCCCAGCATTTT. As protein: CASSETGNQPQHF.

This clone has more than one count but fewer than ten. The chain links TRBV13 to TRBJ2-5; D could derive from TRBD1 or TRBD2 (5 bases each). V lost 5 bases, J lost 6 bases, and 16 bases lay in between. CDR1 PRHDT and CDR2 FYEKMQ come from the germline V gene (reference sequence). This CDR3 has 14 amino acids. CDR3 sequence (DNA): TGTGCCAGCAGCACCACCGGGACCGCCAAGACCCAGTACTTC. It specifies CASSTTGTAKTQYF.

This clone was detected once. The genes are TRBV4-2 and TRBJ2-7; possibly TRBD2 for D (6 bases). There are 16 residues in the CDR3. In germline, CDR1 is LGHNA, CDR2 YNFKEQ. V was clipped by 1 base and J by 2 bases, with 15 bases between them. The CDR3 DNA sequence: TGTGCCAGCAGCCAAGCTTTTAGCGGATCTACCTACGAGCAGTACTTC. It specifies CASSQAFSGSTYEQYF.

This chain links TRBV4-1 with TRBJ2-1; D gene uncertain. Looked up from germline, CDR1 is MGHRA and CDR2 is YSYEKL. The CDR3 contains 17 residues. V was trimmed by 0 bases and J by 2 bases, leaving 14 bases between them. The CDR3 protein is CASSQEERALTYNEQFF. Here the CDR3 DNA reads TGCGCCAGCAGCCAAGAAGAACGGGCCCTGACCTACAATGAGCAGTTCTTC.

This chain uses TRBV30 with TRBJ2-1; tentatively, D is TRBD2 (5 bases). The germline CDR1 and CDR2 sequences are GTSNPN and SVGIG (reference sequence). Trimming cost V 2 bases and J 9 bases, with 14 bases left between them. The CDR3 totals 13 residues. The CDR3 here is CAWSHTSPGEQFF. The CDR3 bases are TGTGCCTGGAGTCATACTAGTCCAGGTGAGCAGTTCTTC.

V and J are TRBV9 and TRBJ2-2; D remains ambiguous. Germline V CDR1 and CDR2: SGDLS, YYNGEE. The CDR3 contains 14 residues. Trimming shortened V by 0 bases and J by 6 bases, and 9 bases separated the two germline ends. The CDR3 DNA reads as TGTGCCAGCAGCGTAGTGCCAACTTCCGGGGAGCTGTTTTTT. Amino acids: CASSVVPTSGELFF.

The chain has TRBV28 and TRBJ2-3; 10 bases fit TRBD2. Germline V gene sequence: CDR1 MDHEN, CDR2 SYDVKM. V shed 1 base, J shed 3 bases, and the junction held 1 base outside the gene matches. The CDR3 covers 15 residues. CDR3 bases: TGTGCCAGCAGTTTATATAGCGGGAGGACAGATACGCAGTATTTT. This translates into CASSLYSGRTDTQYF.

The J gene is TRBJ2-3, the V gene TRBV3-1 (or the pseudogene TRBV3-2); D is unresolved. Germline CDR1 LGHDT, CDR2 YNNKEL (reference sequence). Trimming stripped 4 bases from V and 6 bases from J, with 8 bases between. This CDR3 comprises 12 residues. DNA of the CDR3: TGTGCCAGCAGCCCCCTCCGTGATACGCAGTATTTT. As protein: CASSPLRDTQYF.

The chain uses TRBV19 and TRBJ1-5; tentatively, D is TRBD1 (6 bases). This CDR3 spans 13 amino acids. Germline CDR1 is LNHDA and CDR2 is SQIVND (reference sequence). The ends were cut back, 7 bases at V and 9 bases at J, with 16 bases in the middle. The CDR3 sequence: CASNTWRGGPQHF. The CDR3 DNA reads TGTGCCAGTAATACCTGGAGAGGGGGGCCCCAGCATTTT.

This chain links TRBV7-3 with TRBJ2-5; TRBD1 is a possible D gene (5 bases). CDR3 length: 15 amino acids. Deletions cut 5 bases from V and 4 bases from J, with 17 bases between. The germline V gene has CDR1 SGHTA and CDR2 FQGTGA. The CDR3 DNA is TGTGCCAGCAGCCCTGTTGGGGCTCCCACAGAGACCCAGTACTTC. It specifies CASSPVGAPTETQYF.

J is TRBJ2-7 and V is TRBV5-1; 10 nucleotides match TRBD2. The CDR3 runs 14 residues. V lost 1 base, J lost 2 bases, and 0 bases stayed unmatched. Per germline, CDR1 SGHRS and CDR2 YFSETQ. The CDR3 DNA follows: TGCGCCAGCAGCTTGACTAGCGGGACCTACGAGCAGTACTTC. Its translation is CASSLTSGTYEQYF.

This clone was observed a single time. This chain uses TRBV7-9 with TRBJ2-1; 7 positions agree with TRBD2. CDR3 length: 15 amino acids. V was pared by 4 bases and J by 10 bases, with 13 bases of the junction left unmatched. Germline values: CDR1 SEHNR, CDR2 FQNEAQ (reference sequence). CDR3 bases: TGTGCCAGCAGCTCGCTCCGGGACTACAATGGGGAGCAGTTCTTC. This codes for CASSSLRDYNGEQFF.

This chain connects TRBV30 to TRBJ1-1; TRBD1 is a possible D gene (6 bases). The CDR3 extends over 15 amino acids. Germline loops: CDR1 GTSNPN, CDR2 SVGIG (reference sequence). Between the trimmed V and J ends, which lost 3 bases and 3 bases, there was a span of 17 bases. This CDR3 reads CAWRDWGPRDTEAFF. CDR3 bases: TGTGCCTGGAGGGACTGGGGGCCCAGGGACACTGAAGCTTTCTTT. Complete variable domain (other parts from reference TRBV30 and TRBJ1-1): SQTIHQWPATLVQPVGSPLSLECTVEGTSNPNLYWYRQAAGRGLQLLFYSVGIGQISSEVPQNLSASRPQDRQFILSSKKLLLSDSGFYLCAWRDWGPRDTEAFFGQGTRLTVV.